This TCR beta chain stems from a study of cytomegalovirus exposure and HLA in healthy donors. Study-wide points: Previously analyzed data showed that most TCR beta V segments were productive at a frequency of about 90% or about 30%.

Healthy donors of bone marrow made up the group. The V gene's germline CDR1 is SGHRS and CDR2 YFSETQ. The CDR3 extends over 18 amino acids. Losses at the gene ends were 4 bases for V and 3 bases for J; bases not matched to a gene: 11. Concerning this clone itself: The antigen remains undetermined.

Researchers ran the PCR with 60 Vbeta and 13 Jbeta primers. Sequenced by immunoSEQ multiplex PCR; TCRdb stores in-frame clones only, minus some. The sample gives about 130,000 clones, approximately 82% of which show up once; 2.7% is in the top ten. This sequence joins TRBV5-1 and TRBJ2-7; TRBD2 agrees at 15 bases. What was sequenced was PBMCs. The sequence was obtained from a boy aged 2 to 10 in good health and CMV-seronegative. The CDR3 nucleotides are TGCGCCAGCAGCACCTACCAGGGACTAGCGGGGGGTGTCTACGAGCAGTACTTC. Its translation: CASSTYQGLAGGVYEQYF.